The 14 T cell receptor beta chains below all came from one sample that was sequenced in a study of blood T cell repertoires in COVID-19. Clones were read by immunoSEQ multiplex PCR, and TCRdb kept only the in-frame ones, dropping some. The sample contains about 400,000 clones, roughly 86% of which appear only once. The sample was peripheral blood. These receptors were collected from a human donor in a cohort sampled during active COVID-19.

This clone was seen once. The rearrangement uses TRBV24-1 and TRBJ2-1; a possible D gene is TRBD2 (5 bases). CDR3 size: 15 residues. V shed 4 bases and J shed 2 bases, with 11 bases lying between them. Per germline, CDR1 KGHDR and CDR2 SFDVKD. CDR3 residues: CATSDTERAYNEQFF. The CDR3 DNA reads TGTGCCACCAGTGACACCGAGAGGGCCTACAATGAGCAGTTCTTC.

This chain uses TRBV7-9 with TRBJ2-1; D uncertain. Trimming took 6 bases from V and 6 from J, leaving 6 bases between them. Germline V gene sequence: CDR1 SEHNR, CDR2 FQNEAQ (reference sequence). The CDR3 sequence is 11 residues long. The CDR3: CASRSSNEQFF. CDR3 sequence (DNA): TGTGCCAGCAGATCTAGCAATGAGCAGTTCTTC.

This chain links TRBV19 with TRBJ1-3; D not resolved. Germline V gene sequence: CDR1 LNHDA, CDR2 SQIVND (reference sequence). V shed 5 bases and J shed 4 bases, with 6 bases lying between them. The CDR3 contains 12 residues. CDR3 coding DNA: TGTGCCAGTAGTCTAAAAGGAAACACCATATATTTT. Its protein product is CASSLKGNTIYF.

The chain combines TRBV30 with TRBJ2-2, with 12 bases lining up with TRBD2. CDR1 GTSNPN and CDR2 SVGIG come from the germline V gene (reference sequence). The CDR3 spans 16 residues. The V gene end was trimmed by 1 base and the J gene end by 3 bases; junction bases not matched to a gene: 3. CDR3 amino acids: CAWSGTSGVYTGELFF. The CDR3 DNA reads as TGTGCCTGGAGTGGGACTAGCGGGGTATACACCGGGGAGCTGTTTTTT.

This clone occurred once. CDR3 residues: CASSLAGNQETQYF. Written as DNA, the CDR3 is TGCGCCAGCAGCTTGGCAGGGAATCAAGAGACCCAGTACTTC. The chain couples TRBV5-1 to TRBJ2-5; tentative D call: TRBD1 (5 bases). The CDR3 contains 14 residues. Germline V gives CDR1 SGHRS, CDR2 YFSETQ. Trimming shortened V by 0 bases and J by 2 bases, and 8 bases separated the two germline ends.

The chain carries TRBV28 and TRBJ2-1; 12 bases map to TRBD1. The germline V gene has CDR1 MDHEN and CDR2 SYDVKM. The CDR3 is made up of 18 amino acids. Trimming cost V 8 bases and J 5 bases; bases outside gene matches: 16. CDR3 sequence (DNA): TGTGCCAGCGGCAAAGGGACAGGGGGCTTCTGGGGAAACAATGAGCAGTTCTTC. This encodes CASGKGTGGFWGNNEQFF.

This clone was detected only once. The chain uses TRBV18 and TRBJ2-7; 7 nucleotides match TRBD2. The V segment lost 3 bases and the J segment 6 bases; nucleotides outside the gene matches: 8. The CDR3 is made up of 14 amino acids. Germline V lookup: CDR1 KGHSH, CDR2 LQKENI. This chain's CDR3 is CASSPVGLTVEQYF. CDR3 nucleotides: TGTGCCAGCTCACCGGTGGGACTAACCGTCGAGCAGTACTTC.

J is TRBJ2-1 and V is TRBV15; D gene ambiguous. Germline CDR1 is LNHNV and CDR2 is YYDKDF (reference sequence). The CDR3 runs to 13 residues. Trimming took 2 bases from V and 8 from J, leaving 10 bases between them. CDR3 nucleotide sequence: TGTGCCACCAGCAGATCGCTTCGGGATGAGCAGTTCTTC. This translates into CATSRSLRDEQFF. The entire variable domain, with the rest obtained from reference TRBV15 and TRBJ2-1, is as follows: DAMVIQNPRYQVTQFGKPVTLSCSQTLNHNVMYWYQQKSSQAPKLLFHYYDKDFNNEADTPDNFQSRRPNTSFCFLDIRSPGLGDTAMYLCATSRSLRDEQFFGPGTRLTVL.

This clone was counted a single time. The rearrangement uses TRBV3-1 (or the pseudogene TRBV3-2) and TRBJ2-7; 7 bases match TRBD2. CDR1 is LGHDT and CDR2 is YNNKEL in the germline V gene (reference sequence). V lost 4 bases to trimming and J lost 2 bases; unmatched junction nucleotides: 8. This CDR3 is built from 15 residues. The DNA for the CDR3 is TGTGCCAGCAGCCCCAGACTAGCACAACCCTACGAGCAGTACTTC. Its protein is CASSPRLAQPYEQYF.

The chain recombines TRBV15 with TRBJ1-4; TRBD1 is a possible D gene (6 bases). Germline loops: CDR1 LNHNV, CDR2 YYDKDF (reference sequence). CDR3 length: 17 amino acids. V was clipped by 5 bases and J by 6 bases, with 22 bases between them. CDR3 in DNA: TGTGCCACCAGCGCCCAAGGCTTACAGGGTCTGGATGAAAAACTGTTTTTT. Translation gives CATSAQGLQGLDEKLFF.

The chain has TRBV30 and TRBJ1-1; 7 bases align to TRBD1. Looked up from germline, CDR1 is GTSNPN and CDR2 is SVGIG (reference sequence). The V gene end was trimmed by 1 base and the J gene end by 0 bases; junction bases not matched to a gene: 2. The CDR3 is made up of 14 amino acids. The DNA of the CDR3 is TGTGCCTGGAGTGCCGGGACAGTGAACACTGAAGCTTTCTTT. The encoded protein is CAWSAGTVNTEAFF.

V is TRBV7-2 and J is TRBJ2-3, with D unclear. Trimming shortened V by 2 bases and J by 6 bases, and 9 bases separated the two germline ends. The CDR3 has 13 residues. Germline V CDR1 and CDR2: SGHTA, FQGNSA. The CDR3 region is CASSLIPRDTQYF. CDR3 bases: TGTGCCAGCAGCTTAATCCCGCGGGATACGCAGTATTTT.

This rearrangement joins TRBV5-6 to TRBJ2-7, with D perhaps TRBD1 (5 bases). The ends were cut back, 2 bases at V and 1 base at J, with 7 bases in the middle. CDR1 SGHDT and CDR2 YYEEEE come from the germline V gene. The CDR3 is made up of 13 amino acids. The CDR3 spells CASSLRQSYEQYF. CDR3 nucleotides: TGTGCCAGCAGCTTAAGACAGTCCTACGAGCAGTACTTC.

The chain links TRBV11-2 to TRBJ2-7; 10 bases match TRBD1. J was trimmed by 3 bases and V by 2 bases; bases with no gene match: 4. The V gene's germline CDR1 is SGHAT and CDR2 FQNNGV. The CDR3 is made up of 15 amino acids. The CDR3 protein is CASSLWTGGNYEQYF. CDR3 DNA sequence: TGTGCCAGCAGCTTATGGACAGGGGGAAACTACGAGCAGTACTTC.